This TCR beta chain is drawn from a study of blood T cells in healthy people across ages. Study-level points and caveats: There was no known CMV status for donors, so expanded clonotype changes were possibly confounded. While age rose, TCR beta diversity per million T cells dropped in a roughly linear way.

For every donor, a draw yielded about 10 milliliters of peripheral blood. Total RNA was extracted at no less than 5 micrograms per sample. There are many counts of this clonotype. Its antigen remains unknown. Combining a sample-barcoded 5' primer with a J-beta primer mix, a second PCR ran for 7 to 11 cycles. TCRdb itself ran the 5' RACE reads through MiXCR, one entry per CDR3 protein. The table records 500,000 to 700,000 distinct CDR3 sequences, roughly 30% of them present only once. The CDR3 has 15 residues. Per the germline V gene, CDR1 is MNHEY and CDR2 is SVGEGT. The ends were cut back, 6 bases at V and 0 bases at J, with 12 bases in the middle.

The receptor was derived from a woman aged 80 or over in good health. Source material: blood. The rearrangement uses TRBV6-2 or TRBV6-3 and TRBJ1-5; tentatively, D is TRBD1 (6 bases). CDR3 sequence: CASSSDSISNQPQHF. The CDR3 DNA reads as TGTGCCAGCAGCTCGGACAGTATTAGCAATCAGCCCCAGCATTTT.